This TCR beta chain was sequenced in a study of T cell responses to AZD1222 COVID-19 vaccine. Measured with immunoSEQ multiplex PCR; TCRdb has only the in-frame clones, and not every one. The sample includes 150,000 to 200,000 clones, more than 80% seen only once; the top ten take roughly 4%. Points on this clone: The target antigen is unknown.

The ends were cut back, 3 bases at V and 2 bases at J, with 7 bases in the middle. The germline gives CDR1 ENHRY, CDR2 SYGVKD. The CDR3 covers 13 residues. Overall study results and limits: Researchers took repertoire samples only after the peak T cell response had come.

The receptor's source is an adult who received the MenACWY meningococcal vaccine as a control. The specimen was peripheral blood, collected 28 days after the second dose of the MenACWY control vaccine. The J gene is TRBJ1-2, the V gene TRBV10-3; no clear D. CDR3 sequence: CAISDKANYGYTF. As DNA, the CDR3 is TGTGCCATCAGTGACAAGGCCAACTATGGCTACACCTTC.